These T cell receptor beta chains were read from a single sample in a study of cytotoxic CD8 clonotypes in ibrutinib-treated CLL. Profiled with immunoSEQ multiplex PCR; TCRdb holds only in-frame clones, not every one. The table shows approximately 210,000 clones, with about two thirds occurring only once. The specimen was PBMCs, collected after 24 months of ibrutinib treatment. These receptors all come from a human donor with chronic lymphocytic leukemia. Each CDR3 is given with its conserved first and last residue. D genes are given only for firm matches. Rows give clone size only sometimes, using once, few, many, or a class for an expanded clone.

- | TRBJ2-1 | - | TRBV5-6 | CASSLAPSGYEQFF | TGTGCCAGCAGCTTAGCCCCATCAGGGTACGAGCAGTTCTTC
TRBD2 | TRBJ2-1 | - | TRBV11-2 | CASSSPGLAEYNEQFF | TGTGCCAGCAGCTCCCCGGGACTAGCGGAATACAATGAGCAGTTCTTC
TRBD1 | TRBJ2-7 | - | TRBV28 | CASRDPRDRSYEQYF | TGTGCCAGCAGGGACCCCCGGGACAGGAGTTACGAGCAGTACTTC
TRBD1 | TRBJ2-7 | - | TRBV30 | CAWSHVDRGPGEQYF | TGTGCCTGGAGTCATGTGGACAGGGGACCGGGGGAGCAGTACTTC
- | TRBJ2-5 | - | TRBV6-1 | CASSELEGLRETQYF | TGTGCCAGCAGTGAATTAGAGGGTTTAAGGGAGACCCAGTACTTC
- | TRBJ2-5 | - | TRBV5-1 | CASSPGGREETQYF | TGCGCCAGCAGCCCGGGGGGCAGAGAAGAGACCCAGTACTTC
TRBD1 | TRBJ1-5 | - | TRBV5-6 | CASSLTGGAVNQPQHF | TGTGCCAGCAGCTTAACAGGGGGCGCCGTCAATCAGCCCCAGCATTTT
- | TRBJ1-5 | - | TRBV6-5 | CASSRTVSNQPQHF | TGTGCCAGCAGCAGGACAGTTAGCAATCAGCCCCAGCATTTT
TRBD2 | TRBJ2-4 | - | TRBV5-4 | CASSSGTSGRIFQYF | TGTGCCAGCAGCTCCGGGACTAGCGGGAGGATTTTTCAGTACTTC
- | TRBJ2-3 | - | TRBV29-1 | CSAPLVSTTDTQYF | TGCAGCGCCCCACTAGTATCCACCACAGATACGCAGTATTTT
- | TRBJ2-4 | - | TRBV4-3 | CASSQDEGRGIQYF | TGCGCCAGCAGCCAAGACGAGGGTAGGGGCATTCAGTACTTC
- | TRBJ1-1 | - | TRBV5-4 | CASSLGGPMNTEAFF | TGTGCCAGCAGCTTAGGGGGACCAATGAACACTGAAGCTTTCTTT
- | TRBJ1-2 | once | TRBV9 | CASSVGNYGYTF | TGTGCCAGCAGCGTAGGCAACTATGGCTACACCTTC
- | TRBJ1-5 | - | TRBV19 | CASSMGRVGEQPQHF | TGTGCCAGTAGTATGGGCAGGGTAGGAGAACAGCCCCAGCATTTT
TRBD2 | TRBJ2-3 | - | TRBV29-1 | CSAALAGGTDTQYF | TGCAGCGCCGCACTAGCGGGAGGCACAGATACGCAGTATTTT
TRBD1 | TRBJ1-2 | few | TRBV9 | CASSGGQASNYGYTF | TGTGCCAGCAGCGGGGGACAGGCCTCTAACTATGGCTACACCTTC
- | TRBJ1-3 | - | TRBV6-5 | CASSYSGITGNTIYF | TGTGCCAGCAGTTACTCAGGCATTACCGGAAACACCATATATTTT
TRBD2 | TRBJ2-1 | - | TRBV15 | CATSALAGIYNEQFF | TGTGCCACCAGTGCCCTAGCGGGAATCTACAATGAGCAGTTCTTC
- | TRBJ1-2 | - | TRBV7-9 | CASSPTMTSNYGYTF | TGTGCCAGCAGCCCAACAATGACGAGTAACTATGGCTACACCTTC
- | TRBJ2-5 | - | TRBV15 | CATSRDRSAGGTETQYF | TGTGCCACCAGCAGAGATCGGTCAGCAGGCGGGACGGAGACCCAGTACTTC
- | TRBJ2-7 | - | TRBV5-4 | CASSPGLHEQYF | TGTGCCAGCAGCCCGGGACTCCACGAGCAGTACTTC
TRBD2 | TRBJ2-1 | - | TRBV19 | CASSIIAGEKNEQFF | TGTGCCAGTAGTATCATAGCGGGAGAGAAAAATGAGCAGTTCTTC
- | TRBJ1-3 | - | TRBV9 | CASSVLPGNTIYF | TGTGCCAGCAGCGTATTACCAGGGAACACCATATATTTT
TRBD1 | TRBJ2-4 | - | TRBV15 | CATSRDRTGLAKNIQYF | TGTGCCACCAGCAGAGATCGGACAGGCCTAGCCAAAAACATTCAGTACTTC